This entry describes one T cell receptor (beta chain). Its specificity is unknown. The data were taken from a study of T cell repertoires in cytomegalovirus infection. Study-wide context: Peptides in the study included HLA-C-restricted and HLA-B-restricted CMV epitopes. CMV infection plus the matching HLA type was flagged by public TCR beta signatures. Study-wide results and caveats: Within the response measured ex vivo, HLA-C-restricted CMV-specific TCR beta clonotypes were dominant. CMV carriers having the relevant HLA were flagged by cumulative public TCR beta family frequency.

TCRdb re-analysed the reads in MiXCR, keeping a single row per CDR3 protein. The sample records around 710,000 distinct CDR3 sequences, just under 30% being singletons. Trimming shortened V by 2 bases and J by 8 bases, and 9 bases separated the two germline ends. CDR1 and CDR2 (germline): PRHDT, FYEKMQ (reference sequence). CDR3 length equals 12 residues. The receptor comes from a human donor in good health (CMV status not recorded). Some clones in this sample may be carry-over from other donors' samples. The input for sequencing was cultured CD8+ T cells from PBMCs, taken from culture after CMV antigen stimulation. The chain recombines TRBV13 with TRBJ1-2; no reliable D call. CDR3 sequence reads: CASSLNSPGYTF. DNA for the CDR3: TGTGCCAGCAGCTTAAACAGCCCGGGCTACACCTTC.